This is a list of T cell receptor beta chains from one sample in a study of shared clonotypes between healthy human individuals. Assay: immunoSEQ multiplex PCR; the TCRdb copy retains only in-frame clones and omits some. The sample shows approximately 2.4 million clones, approximately 95% of them seen only once. Sequenced material: naive CD4+ T cells sorted from blood. These receptors were collected from a man aged 18 to 35 in good health. CDR3s include the opening cysteine and the closing phenylalanine or tryptophan. Fields, in order: J gene, clone size, D gene, V gene, CDR3 protein, CDR3 DNA. The D gene is left open where the match is weak. The size field is filled for only some rows; it gives once, few, many or a size class.

j_call: TRBJ2-1
clone_size: once
d_call: -
v_call: TRBV6-1
cdr3_aa: CASEGQGVEQFF
cdr3_nt: TGTGCCAGCGAGGGCCAAGGTGTTGAGCAGTTCTTC

j_call: TRBJ2-3
clone_size: -
d_call: -
v_call: TRBV20-1
cdr3_aa: CSASRTDTQYF
cdr3_nt: TGCAGTGCTAGCCGCACAGATACGCAGTATTTT

j_call: TRBJ2-7
clone_size: -
d_call: TRBD2
v_call: TRBV7-2
cdr3_aa: CASSISSGMYEQYF
cdr3_nt: TGTGCCAGCAGCATTTCTAGCGGGATGTACGAGCAGTACTTC

j_call: TRBJ2-3
clone_size: -
d_call: -
v_call: TRBV6-4
cdr3_aa: CASKRDHTDTQYF
cdr3_nt: TGTGCCAGCAAAAGGGACCACACAGATACGCAGTATTTT

j_call: TRBJ1-1
clone_size: -
d_call: TRBD1
v_call: TRBV5-1
cdr3_aa: CASSTGVPAEAFF
cdr3_nt: TGCGCCAGCAGCACAGGGGTCCCGGCTGAAGCTTTCTTT

j_call: TRBJ1-4
clone_size: -
d_call: -
v_call: TRBV7-6
cdr3_aa: CASSLAGQGGEKLFF
cdr3_nt: TGTGCCAGCAGCTTAGCCGGACAAGGCGGCGAAAAACTGTTTTTT

j_call: TRBJ2-2
clone_size: -
d_call: -
v_call: TRBV28
cdr3_aa: CASSLSSGELFF
cdr3_nt: TGTGCCAGCAGTTTATCGTCCGGGGAGCTGTTTTTT

j_call: TRBJ2-1
clone_size: -
d_call: -
v_call: TRBV4-1
cdr3_aa: CASSQGVNEQFF
cdr3_nt: TGCGCCAGCAGCCAAGGCGTCAATGAGCAGTTCTTC

j_call: TRBJ1-4
clone_size: -
d_call: TRBD1
v_call: TRBV14
cdr3_aa: CASSQNSGGSSEKLFF
cdr3_nt: TGTGCCAGCAGCCAAAATTCAGGGGGAAGTAGTGAAAAACTGTTTTTT

j_call: TRBJ1-1
clone_size: -
d_call: -
v_call: TRBV28
cdr3_aa: CASSFQFTEAFF
cdr3_nt: TGTGCCAGCAGTTTCCAGTTCACTGAAGCTTTCTTT

j_call: TRBJ1-2
clone_size: -
d_call: -
v_call: TRBV21-1
cdr3_aa: CASSKPDPGQKKTNYGYTF
cdr3_nt: TGTGCCAGCAGCAAACCTGACCCGGGACAGAAGAAAACTAACTATGGCTACACCTTC

j_call: TRBJ2-1
clone_size: -
d_call: TRBD1
v_call: TRBV10-3
cdr3_aa: CAISETPGGNEQFF
cdr3_nt: TGTGCCATCAGTGAGACACCAGGGGGCAATGAGCAGTTCTTC

j_call: TRBJ2-1
clone_size: -
d_call: TRBD2
v_call: TRBV7-6
cdr3_aa: CASSGFREGSSYNEQFF
cdr3_nt: TGTGCCAGCAGCGGCTTTCGGGAGGGGAGCTCCTACAATGAGCAGTTCTTC

j_call: TRBJ2-3
clone_size: once
d_call: -
v_call: TRBV7-2
cdr3_aa: CASSFSLVDTQYF
cdr3_nt: TGTGCCAGCAGCTTTTCCCTGGTTGATACGCAGTATTTT

j_call: TRBJ1-1
clone_size: -
d_call: -
v_call: TRBV6-5
cdr3_aa: CASSYSGWNTEAFF
cdr3_nt: TGTGCCAGCAGTTACTCCGGATGGAACACTGAAGCTTTCTTT

j_call: TRBJ2-5
clone_size: -
d_call: -
v_call: TRBV6-1
cdr3_aa: CASRAAQGPQETQYF
cdr3_nt: TGTGCCAGCAGAGCCGCTCAGGGTCCCCAAGAGACCCAGTACTTC

j_call: TRBJ1-1
clone_size: -
d_call: TRBD1
v_call: TRBV6-6
cdr3_aa: CASSYERTGGEDEAFF
cdr3_nt: TGTGCCAGCAGTTACGAGAGGACAGGGGGAGAGGACGAAGCTTTCTTT

j_call: TRBJ2-7
clone_size: -
d_call: -
v_call: TRBV7-2
cdr3_aa: CASSRILVGLYEQYF
cdr3_nt: TGTGCCAGCAGCCGAATACTAGTTGGGCTCTACGAGCAGTACTTC

j_call: TRBJ2-1
clone_size: once
d_call: -
v_call: TRBV6-1
cdr3_aa: CASSEQLAEQFF
cdr3_nt: TGTGCCAGCAGTGAACAACTCGCAGAGCAGTTCTTC

j_call: TRBJ2-5
clone_size: -
d_call: -
v_call: TRBV5-1
cdr3_aa: CASSPDSLQETQYF
cdr3_nt: TGCGCCAGCAGCCCGGATAGTCTCCAAGAGACCCAGTACTTC

j_call: TRBJ2-2
clone_size: -
d_call: -
v_call: TRBV19
cdr3_aa: CASSIISGVSGELFF
cdr3_nt: TGTGCCAGTAGTATTATTTCCGGGGTTAGCGGGGAGCTGTTTTTT

j_call: TRBJ1-1
clone_size: -
d_call: -
v_call: TRBV18
cdr3_aa: CASSPSLTDLPTEAFF
cdr3_nt: TGTGCCAGCTCACCCTCACTTACTGACCTACCCACTGAAGCTTTCTTT

j_call: TRBJ2-3
clone_size: few
d_call: TRBD2
v_call: TRBV7-3
cdr3_aa: CASSPGLATDTQYF
cdr3_nt: TGTGCCAGCAGCCCGGGACTAGCAACAGATACGCAGTATTTT

j_call: TRBJ1-5
clone_size: -
d_call: TRBD1
v_call: TRBV18
cdr3_aa: CASSPRGQEGQPQHF
cdr3_nt: TGTGCCAGCTCACCAAGGGGACAGGAGGGGCAGCCCCAGCATTTT

j_call: TRBJ2-5
clone_size: -
d_call: -
v_call: TRBV7-2
cdr3_aa: CASSSLRGGPQETQYF
cdr3_nt: TGTGCCAGCAGCTCTCTCCGTGGCGGGCCCCAAGAGACCCAGTACTTC

j_call: TRBJ1-4
clone_size: -
d_call: -
v_call: TRBV30
cdr3_aa: CAWTPSGLNEKLFF
cdr3_nt: TGTGCCTGGACCCCCTCAGGGCTTAATGAAAAACTGTTTTTT

j_call: TRBJ2-7
clone_size: once
d_call: TRBD2
v_call: TRBV7-2
cdr3_aa: CASSLLAGGYEQYF
cdr3_nt: TGTGCCAGCAGCTTGCTAGCGGGGGGCTACGAGCAGTACTTC

j_call: TRBJ1-2
clone_size: -
d_call: -
v_call: TRBV4-1
cdr3_aa: CASSQPLRGYDYGYTF
cdr3_nt: TGCGCCAGCAGCCAACCCCTTCGAGGGTACGACTATGGCTACACCTTC

j_call: TRBJ2-2
clone_size: -
d_call: -
v_call: TRBV7-9
cdr3_aa: CASSLGQGERTGELFF
cdr3_nt: TGTGCCAGCAGCTTAGGCCAGGGAGAGCGAACCGGGGAGCTGTTTTTT

j_call: TRBJ2-7
clone_size: -
d_call: TRBD1
v_call: TRBV28
cdr3_aa: CASLRTGGPYEQYF
cdr3_nt: TGTGCCAGCTTGCGGACAGGGGGGCCGTACGAGCAGTACTTC

j_call: TRBJ2-7
clone_size: -
d_call: -
v_call: TRBV7-8
cdr3_aa: CASSSILAGEQYF
cdr3_nt: TGTGCCAGCAGCTCAATACTAGCCGGCGAGCAGTACTTC

j_call: TRBJ2-3
clone_size: -
d_call: TRBD2
v_call: TRBV7-2
cdr3_aa: CASSLGLAGTDTQYF
cdr3_nt: TGTGCCAGCAGCTTGGGACTAGCGGGGACAGATACGCAGTATTTT

j_call: TRBJ1-5
clone_size: -
d_call: -
v_call: TRBV30
cdr3_aa: CAWSAPGVSNQPQHF
cdr3_nt: TGTGCCTGGAGTGCACCGGGAGTTAGCAATCAGCCCCAGCATTTT

j_call: TRBJ1-1
clone_size: -
d_call: -
v_call: TRBV19
cdr3_aa: CASSFRDTVMNTEAFF
cdr3_nt: TGTGCCAGTAGTTTCCGGGACACGGTCATGAACACTGAAGCTTTCTTT

j_call: TRBJ2-5
clone_size: -
d_call: -
v_call: TRBV7-9
cdr3_aa: CASSVQETQYF
cdr3_nt: TGTGCCAGCAGCGTCCAAGAGACCCAGTACTTC

j_call: TRBJ2-5
clone_size: -
d_call: -
v_call: TRBV10-1
cdr3_aa: CASSRTYQETQYF
cdr3_nt: TGCGCCAGCTCCAGGACTTACCAAGAGACCCAGTACTTC

j_call: TRBJ2-7
clone_size: -
d_call: TRBD2
v_call: TRBV18
cdr3_aa: CASSPPSSGSSYEQYF
cdr3_nt: TGTGCCAGCTCACCTCCCTCTAGCGGGAGTAGTTACGAGCAGTACTTC

j_call: TRBJ2-7
clone_size: -
d_call: TRBD1
v_call: TRBV6-5
cdr3_aa: CASRTGSLRYEQYF
cdr3_nt: TGTGCCAGCAGGACAGGGTCTCTTCGCTACGAGCAGTACTTC

j_call: TRBJ1-2
clone_size: -
d_call: -
v_call: TRBV4-1
cdr3_aa: CASSLLGGRHNYGYTF
cdr3_nt: TGCGCCAGCAGCCTCCTGGGAGGACGTCATAACTATGGCTACACCTTC

j_call: TRBJ2-3
clone_size: -
d_call: -
v_call: TRBV7-3
cdr3_aa: CASVAASTDTQYF
cdr3_nt: TGTGCCAGCGTGGCAGCTAGCACAGATACGCAGTATTTT

j_call: TRBJ2-7
clone_size: -
d_call: TRBD1
v_call: TRBV18
cdr3_aa: CASSPPDRAGYEQYF
cdr3_nt: TGTGCCAGCTCACCCCCGGACAGGGCAGGGTACGAGCAGTACTTC

j_call: TRBJ2-7
clone_size: -
d_call: TRBD1
v_call: TRBV28
cdr3_aa: CAIADRATHEQYF
cdr3_nt: TGTGCCATCGCGGACAGGGCGACCCACGAGCAGTACTTC

j_call: TRBJ1-2
clone_size: -
d_call: -
v_call: TRBV6-5
cdr3_aa: CASGYWSSNYGYTF
cdr3_nt: TGTGCCAGCGGGTACTGGTCCTCTAACTATGGCTACACCTTC

j_call: TRBJ2-2
clone_size: -
d_call: TRBD2
v_call: TRBV5-5
cdr3_aa: CASSSVAGANTGELFF
cdr3_nt: TGTGCCAGCAGTAGTGTAGCGGGAGCGAACACCGGGGAGCTGTTTTTT

j_call: TRBJ2-1
clone_size: once
d_call: TRBD1
v_call: TRBV11-3
cdr3_aa: CASSLRTGEFDNEQFF
cdr3_nt: TGTGCCAGCAGCTTGAGGACAGGGGAATTCGACAATGAGCAGTTCTTC

j_call: TRBJ2-6
clone_size: -
d_call: -
v_call: TRBV5-4
cdr3_aa: CASNDERGTGANVLTF
cdr3_nt: TGTGCCAGCAACGATGAACGGGGGACTGGGGCCAACGTCCTGACTTTC

j_call: TRBJ2-2
clone_size: once
d_call: -
v_call: TRBV9
cdr3_aa: CASSVMPLGNTGELFF
cdr3_nt: TGTGCCAGCAGCGTGATGCCTCTTGGGAACACCGGGGAGCTGTTTTTT

j_call: TRBJ1-5
clone_size: few
d_call: TRBD1
v_call: TRBV30
cdr3_aa: CAWSAGTGNQPQHF
cdr3_nt: TGTGCCTGGAGCGCCGGGACAGGGAATCAGCCCCAGCATTTT

j_call: TRBJ2-5
clone_size: -
d_call: -
v_call: TRBV5-1
cdr3_aa: CASSPEVGSETQYF
cdr3_nt: TGCGCCAGCAGCCCGGAGGTGGGAAGCGAGACCCAGTACTTC

j_call: TRBJ1-4
clone_size: once
d_call: -
v_call: TRBV10-3
cdr3_aa: CAISPGGQTNEKLFF
cdr3_nt: TGTGCCATCAGCCCCGGCGGGCAAACTAATGAAAAACTGTTTTTT

j_call: TRBJ2-3
clone_size: -
d_call: -
v_call: TRBV5-4
cdr3_aa: CASSFYTDTQYF
cdr3_nt: TGTGCCAGCAGCTTCTATACAGATACGCAGTATTTT

j_call: TRBJ2-7
clone_size: -
d_call: -
v_call: TRBV5-1
cdr3_aa: CASRSAGGGYEQYF
cdr3_nt: TGCGCCAGCAGATCAGCGGGTGGGGGCTACGAGCAGTACTTC